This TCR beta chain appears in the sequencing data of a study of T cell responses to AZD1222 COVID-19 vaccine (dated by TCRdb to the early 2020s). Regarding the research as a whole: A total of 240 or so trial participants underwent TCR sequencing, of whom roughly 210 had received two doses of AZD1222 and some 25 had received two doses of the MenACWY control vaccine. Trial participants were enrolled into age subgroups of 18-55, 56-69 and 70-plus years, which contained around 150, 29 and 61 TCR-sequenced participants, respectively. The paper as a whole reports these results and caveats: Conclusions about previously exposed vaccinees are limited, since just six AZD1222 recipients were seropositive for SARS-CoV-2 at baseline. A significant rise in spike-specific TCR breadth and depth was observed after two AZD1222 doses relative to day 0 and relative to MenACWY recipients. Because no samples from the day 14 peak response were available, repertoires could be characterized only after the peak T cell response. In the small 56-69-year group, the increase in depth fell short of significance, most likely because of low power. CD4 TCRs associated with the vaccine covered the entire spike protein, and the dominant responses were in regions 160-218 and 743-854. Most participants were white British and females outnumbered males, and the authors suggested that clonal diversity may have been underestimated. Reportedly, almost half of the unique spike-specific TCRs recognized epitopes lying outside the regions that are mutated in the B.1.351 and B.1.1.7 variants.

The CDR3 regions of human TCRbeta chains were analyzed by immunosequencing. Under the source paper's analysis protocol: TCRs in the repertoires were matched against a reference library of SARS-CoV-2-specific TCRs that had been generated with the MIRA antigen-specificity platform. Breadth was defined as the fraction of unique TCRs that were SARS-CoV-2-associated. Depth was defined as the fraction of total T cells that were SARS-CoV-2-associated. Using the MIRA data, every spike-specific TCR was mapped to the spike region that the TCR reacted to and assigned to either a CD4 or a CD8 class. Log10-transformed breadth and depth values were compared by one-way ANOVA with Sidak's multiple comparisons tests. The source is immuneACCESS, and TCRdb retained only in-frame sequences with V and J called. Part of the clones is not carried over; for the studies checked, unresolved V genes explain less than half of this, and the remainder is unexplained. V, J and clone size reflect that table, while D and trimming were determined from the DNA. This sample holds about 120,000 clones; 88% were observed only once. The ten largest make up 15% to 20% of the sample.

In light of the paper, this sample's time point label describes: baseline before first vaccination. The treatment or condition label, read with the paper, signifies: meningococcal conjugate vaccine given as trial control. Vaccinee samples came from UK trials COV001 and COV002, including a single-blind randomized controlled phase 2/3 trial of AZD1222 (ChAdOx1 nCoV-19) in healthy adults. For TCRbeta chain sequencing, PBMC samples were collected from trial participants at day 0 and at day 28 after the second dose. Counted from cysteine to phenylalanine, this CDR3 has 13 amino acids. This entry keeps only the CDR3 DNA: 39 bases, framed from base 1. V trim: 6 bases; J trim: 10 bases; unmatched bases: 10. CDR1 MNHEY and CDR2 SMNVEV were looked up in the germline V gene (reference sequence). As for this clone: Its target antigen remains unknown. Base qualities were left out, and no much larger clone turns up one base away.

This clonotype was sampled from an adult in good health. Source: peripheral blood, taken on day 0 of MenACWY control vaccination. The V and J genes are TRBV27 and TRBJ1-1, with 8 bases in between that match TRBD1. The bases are TGTGCCAGCAGATCCCGACAGGGGATAAGAGCTTTCTTT. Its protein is CASRSRQGIRAFF.